The rows below give T cell receptor beta chains drawn from one sample of a study of cytomegalovirus exposure and HLA in healthy donors. The data were produced by immunoSEQ multiplex PCR, yet TCRdb's version contains in-frame clones alone and is incomplete. Found here are more than 100,000 clones, around 80% of them singletons; the top ten hold under 2.5%. Sequenced material: PBMCs. These receptors all come from a man between 25 and 39 years old in good health and CMV-seronegative. The conserved cysteine and the conserved F or W are not part of the CDR3 here.

TRBV19,ASSLGQGQETQY
TRBV10-3,ATLSTSGGDEQF
TRBV15,ATSVPRGSQY
TRBV18,ASSPWDSSPPISGNTIY
TRBV5-4,ASSLNTVYGYT
TRBV2,ASRSTGGQETQY
TRBV4-2,ASSQGTRYQETQY
TRBV28,AGGDRGLRETQY
TRBV18,ASSRTGTPDGYT
TRBV12-2,ASPLSLRRNTEAF
TRBV6-5,ASSYRGGNTIY
TRBV21-1,ASSIPFRTSGASSYEQY
TRBV6-1,AGLNVAGVGYT